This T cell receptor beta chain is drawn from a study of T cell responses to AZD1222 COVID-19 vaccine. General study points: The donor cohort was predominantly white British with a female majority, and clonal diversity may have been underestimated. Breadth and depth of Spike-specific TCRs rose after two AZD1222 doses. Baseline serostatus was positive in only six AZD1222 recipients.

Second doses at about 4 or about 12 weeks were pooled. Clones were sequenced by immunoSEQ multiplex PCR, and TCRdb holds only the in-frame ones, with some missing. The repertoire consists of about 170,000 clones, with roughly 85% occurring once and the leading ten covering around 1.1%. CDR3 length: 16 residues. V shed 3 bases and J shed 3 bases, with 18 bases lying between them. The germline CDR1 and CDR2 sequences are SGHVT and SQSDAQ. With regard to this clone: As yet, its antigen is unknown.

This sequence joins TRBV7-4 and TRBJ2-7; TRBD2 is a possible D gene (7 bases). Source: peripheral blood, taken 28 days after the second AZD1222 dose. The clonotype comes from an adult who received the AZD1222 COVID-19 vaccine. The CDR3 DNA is TGTGCCAGCAGCTTGGGGGGGCCCACTAGCGTCTACGAGCAGTACTTC. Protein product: CASSLGGPTSVYEQYF.